The sequence of this T cell receptor (beta chain) was determined in a study of cytomegalovirus exposure and HLA in healthy donors. Overall study results and limits: Among donors in an Asian-associated ancestry cluster, a later analysis reportedly found fewer N-insertions than the roughly 650-donor mean.

The PCR employed 60 Vbeta primers together with 13 Jbeta primers. Assay: immunoSEQ multiplex PCR; the TCRdb copy retains only in-frame clones and omits some. This table holds around 130,000 clones, about 82% found once. CDR1 GTSNPN and CDR2 SVGIG come from the germline V gene (reference sequence). This CDR3 region has 15 residues. V dropped 0 bases and J dropped 8; count of bases not matched to a gene: 9. Turning to this clone: Its antigen remains unidentified.

This chain links TRBV30 with TRBJ1-4, with 7 bases identical to TRBD1. Sequenced sample: PBMCs. The source is a boy younger than 18 in good health and CMV-seronegative. The CDR3 DNA sequence: TGTGCCTGGAGTGTCGAACGGACAGGCGGCGAAAAACTGTTTTTT. Its protein is CAWSVERTGGEKLFF.